Shown below are 21 T cell receptor beta chains from a single sample sequenced in a study of OX40 agonist ivuxolimab in advanced cancers. Data came from immunoSEQ multiplex PCR; TCRdb stores just in-frame clones and leaves some out. The sample shows 84,000 or so clones, approximately 91% of them seen only once. The source material was CD4+ or CD8+ T cells sorted from blood, sampled in a trial of the OX40 agonist ivuxolimab. These receptor sequences come from an adult with an advanced solid tumor such as melanoma, head and neck, liver or kidney cancer.

The rearrangement links TRBV9 to TRBJ2-3, with 8 bases aligning to TRBD2. The CDR3 has 15 residues. V lost 0 bases and J lost 7; bases outside the gene matches: 7. Germline CDR1 reads SGDLS; CDR2 reads YYNGEE. This CDR3 reads CASSVDGGEAYTQYF. The CDR3 bases are TGTGCCAGCAGCGTAGACGGGGGGGAGGCGTATACGCAGTATTTT.

V and J are TRBV6-6 and TRBJ1-1; D call uncertain. Trimming removed 7 bases at V and 4 bases at J, with 16 bases between. Germline values: CDR1 MNHNY, CDR2 SVGAGI (reference sequence). CDR3 size: 14 residues. The CDR3 region has the DNA TGTGCCAGCATCCCCGGGTCCGGAGGCACTGAAGCTTTCTTT. Translating it yields CASIPGSGGTEAFF.

This clone appeared a single time. J is TRBJ2-1 and V is TRBV12-5; 11 positions agree with TRBD2. Germline CDR1 is LGHNT and CDR2 is FRNRAP. The CDR3 is 16 residues long. V lost 4 bases to trimming and J lost 4 bases; unmatched junction nucleotides: 6. For the CDR3, the DNA is TGTGCTAGTGGTTCCAATAGCGGGGGGGTTTACAATGAGCAGTTCTTC. Its translation: CASGSNSGGVYNEQFF.

The V and J genes are TRBV5-5 and TRBJ2-7; D might be TRBD1 (7 bases). The germline V gene encodes CDR1 SGHKS and CDR2 YYEKEE (reference sequence). The V and J ends lost 3 bases and 2 bases respectively, with 21 bases between them. The CDR3 totals 17 residues. CDR3: CASSSRDRGLTAYEQYF. The CDR3 DNA reads as TGTGCCAGCAGCTCGCGGGACAGAGGGCTTACGGCCTACGAGCAGTACTTC.

The V and J genes are TRBV19 and TRBJ1-2; D not resolved. V lost 3 bases and J lost 7, with 12 bases in between. This CDR3 is 13 amino acids long. Germline CDR1 is LNHDA and CDR2 is SQIVND (reference sequence). The CDR3 is CASSIGGRLGYTF. In DNA, the CDR3 is TGTGCCAGTAGTATCGGCGGGCGGCTTGGCTACACCTTC. The variable domain in full, completed from reference TRBV19 and TRBJ1-2, reads DGGITQSPKYLFRKEGQNVTLSCEQNLNHDAMYWYRQDPGQGLRLIYYSQIVNDFQKGDIAEGYSVSREKKESFPLTVTSAQKNPTAFYLCASSIGGRLGYTFGSGTRLTVV.

The chain combines TRBV7-2 with TRBJ2-3; 14 bases line up with TRBD2. The CDR3 is made up of 16 amino acids. Germline-derived CDR1 and CDR2 are SGHTA and FQGNSA. The trim removed 5 bases at V and 5 bases at J, leaving 6 bases unmatched. This CDR3 is CASSPRLAGGKDTQYF. The CDR3, as DNA: TGTGCCAGCAGCCCCAGACTAGCGGGGGGGAAAGATACGCAGTATTTT.

This rearrangement joins TRBV7-2 to TRBJ2-3; D uncertain. The CDR3 spans 14 residues. Trimming shortened V by 2 bases and J by 5 bases, and 11 bases separated the two germline ends. Germline V gene data show CDR1 as SGHTA and CDR2 as FQGNSA. The CDR3 is CASSLSRPQDTQYF. CDR3 coding DNA: TGTGCCAGCAGCTTAAGCCGACCACAAGATACGCAGTATTTT.

J is TRBJ1-2 and V is TRBV5-1; TRBD1 is a possible D gene (6 bases). The V end was cut by 4 bases, the J end by 2 bases, with 9 bases between. Looked up from germline, CDR1 is SGHRS and CDR2 is YFSETQ. The CDR3 length is 13 residues. The CDR3 nucleotides read TGCGCCAGCAGCCTCGACAGGAACTATGGCTACACCTTC. Protein product: CASSLDRNYGYTF.

The gene calls are TRBV30 and TRBJ1-2; 9 bases match TRBD1. The V segment lost 0 bases and the J segment 2 bases; nucleotides outside the gene matches: 4. The germline CDR1 and CDR2 sequences are GTSNPN and SVGIG (reference sequence). The CDR3 runs 15 residues. CDR3 protein: CAWSVQGTGNYGYTF. In DNA form, the CDR3 reads TGTGCCTGGAGTGTTCAGGGGACAGGGAACTATGGCTACACCTTC.

The rearrangement links TRBV5-4 to TRBJ2-7, with 8 bases fitting TRBD1. The junction had 4 bases not matched to a gene; V was cut back by 3 bases and J by 5 bases. The CDR3 is made up of 13 amino acids. Per germline, CDR1 SGHNT and CDR2 YYREEE (reference sequence). The CDR3 is CASSSTGEDEQYF. Written as DNA, the CDR3 is TGTGCCAGCAGCTCGACAGGGGAGGACGAGCAGTACTTC. The variable domain in full, with the rest retrieved from reference TRBV5-4 and TRBJ2-7, is ETGVTQSPTHLIKTRGQQVTLRCSSQSGHNTVSWYQQALGQGPQFIFQYYREEENGRGNFPPRFSGLQFPNYSSELNVNALELDDSALYLCASSSTGEDEQYFGPGTRLTVT.

This clone was picked up a small number of times. The chain joins TRBV4-3 to TRBJ1-1; 7 nucleotides line up with TRBD1. Germline V gene lookup returns CDR1 LGHNA and CDR2 YSLEER. V was pared by 0 bases and J by 4 bases, with 5 bases of the junction left unmatched. This CDR3 has 15 amino acids. The CDR3 sequence: CASSQDGAGGTEAFF. CDR3 sequence (DNA): TGCGCCAGCAGCCAAGATGGTGCAGGGGGCACTGAAGCTTTCTTT.

The J gene is TRBJ2-5, the V gene TRBV10-3; D remains unclear. V lost 8 bases and J 5 bases, leaving 15 bases between the germline ends. CDR3 size: 13 residues. CDR1 and CDR2 from the germline V gene are ENHRY and SYGVKD. The CDR3 loop is CAIGKERVETQYF. The CDR3 nucleotides read TGTGCCATCGGCAAGGAACGGGTGGAGACCCAGTACTTC.

The chain combines TRBV6-5 with TRBJ2-3, with 7 bases that match TRBD2. The CDR3 runs 15 residues. The J segment lost 2 bases and the V segment lost 9 bases, leaving 11 bases of the junction unmatched. Germline V gives CDR1 MNHEY, CDR2 SVGAGI. The CDR3 loop is CASHRWGGNTDTQYF. CDR3 nucleotides: TGTGCCAGTCACCGATGGGGGGGGAACACAGATACGCAGTATTTT.

The V gene is TRBV18, the J gene TRBJ1-1; D gene unclear. V shed 3 bases and J shed 4 bases, with 9 bases lying between them. The germline V gene has CDR1 KGHSH and CDR2 LQKENI. This CDR3 spans 13 amino acids. The CDR3 here is CASSPKALTEAFF. In DNA form, the CDR3 reads TGTGCCAGCTCACCCAAGGCACTCACTGAAGCTTTCTTT.

The chain couples TRBV21-1 to TRBJ2-7; the table assigns TRBD2, which was not confirmed against the DNA. TRBV21-1 is given as a pseudogene. This CDR3 has 15 residues. DNA for the CDR3: TGTGCCAGCAGCAAAGGCTGGGGGGGGCCCTACGAGCAGTACTTC. Translation gives CASSKGWGGPYEQYF.

The V and J genes are TRBV19 and TRBJ2-7, with D perhaps matching TRBD1 (5 bases). Trimming removed 4 bases at V and 3 bases at J, with 13 bases between. Germline CDR1 and CDR2: LNHDA and SQIVND (reference sequence). The CDR3 contains 14 residues. The CDR3, as DNA: TGTGCCAGTAGTACCGACAGAGGCTACTACGAGCAGTACTTC. Its protein is CASSTDRGYYEQYF.

V and J are TRBV5-1 and TRBJ1-1; the D gene is possibly TRBD1 (6 bases). The CDR3 length is 13 residues. Germline V gene data show CDR1 as SGHRS and CDR2 as YFSETQ. V dropped 3 bases and J dropped 9 bases, with 15 bases sitting between them. This chain's CDR3 is CASSSSGAEQAFF. The CDR3, as DNA: TGCGCCAGCAGCTCCTCAGGGGCTGAGCAAGCTTTCTTT.

The gene calls are TRBV19 and TRBJ1-3; no definite D call. Trimming pared 2 bases from V and 2 bases from J, leaving 7 bases between. The length of the CDR3 is 14 residues. Germline CDR1 LNHDA, CDR2 SQIVND (reference sequence). The CDR3 DNA is TGTGCCAGTAGTATACCAGGCGCTGGAAACACCATATATTTT. Translation gives CASSIPGAGNTIYF.

The V gene is TRBV6-5, the J gene TRBJ1-1; D unclear. Germline CDR1 is MNHEY and CDR2 is SVGAGI. The CDR3 consists of 12 residues. The ends were cut back, 11 bases at V and 6 bases at J, with 16 bases in the middle. CDR3 residues: CAAITNRAEAFF. The CDR3 DNA sequence: TGTGCCGCCATTACGAATCGGGCTGAAGCTTTCTTT.

The V call is TRBV29-1, the J call TRBJ2-2; D is perhaps TRBD1 or TRBD2 (5 bases each). The germline V gene has CDR1 SQVTM and CDR2 ANQGSEA. V was clipped by 5 bases and J by 0 bases, with 13 bases between them. This CDR3 has 15 residues. The CDR3 loop reads CSVYTGPTNTGELFF. CDR3 sequence (DNA): TGCAGCGTTTATACGGGACCGACGAACACCGGGGAGCTGTTTTTT.

The rearrangement uses TRBV19 and TRBJ1-2, with TRBD1 matching 7 bases. After removal of 7 bases from V and 4 bases from J, the junction contained 9 bases not matched to a gene. Looked up from germline, CDR1 is LNHDA and CDR2 is SQIVND (reference sequence). The CDR3 loop spans 14 amino acids. The CDR3 loop reads CASIPGTASYGYTF. The DNA for the CDR3 is TGTGCCAGTATCCCCGGGACAGCCTCCTATGGCTACACCTTC.